This T cell receptor beta chain is from a study of ipilimumab plus nivolumab after autologous stem cell transplantation. Overall study: Patients received a median of about 5 ipilimumab and roughly eight nivolumab doses.

Patients got ipilimumab 1 mg/kg beginning 14 to 28 days post-transplant. Patients received nivolumab 3 mg/kg at weeks 1, 4, 7, 10, then fortnightly to week 26. Generated by immunoSEQ multiplex PCR, the TCRdb table keeps only in-frame clones and is missing some. The sample records fewer than 95,000 clones, approximately 86% being singletons. V was trimmed by 0 bases and J by 0 bases, leaving 7 bases between them. The CDR3 runs 15 residues. Germline V gives CDR1 SGHNT, CDR2 YYREEE (reference sequence). V gene TRBV5-4 combines with J gene TRBJ1-5; the D is unclear. The TCR was taken from a male donor with diffuse large B-cell lymphoma. The sequencing used PBMCs, collected in a trial of ipilimumab plus nivolumab as post-transplant consolidation. CDR3 DNA sequence: TGTGCCAGCAGCTTGGATGGGGTTAGCAATCAGCCCCAGCATTTT. Translated: CASSLDGVSNQPQHF.